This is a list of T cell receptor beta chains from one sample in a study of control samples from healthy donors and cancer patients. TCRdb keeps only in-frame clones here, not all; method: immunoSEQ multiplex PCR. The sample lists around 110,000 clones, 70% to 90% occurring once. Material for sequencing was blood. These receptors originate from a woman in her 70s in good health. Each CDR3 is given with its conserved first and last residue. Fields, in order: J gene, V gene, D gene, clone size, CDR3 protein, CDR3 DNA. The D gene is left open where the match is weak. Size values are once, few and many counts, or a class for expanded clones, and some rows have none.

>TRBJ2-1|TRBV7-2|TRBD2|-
CASSFGGGAHGEQFF
TGTGCCAGCAGCTTTGGCGGGGGGGCCCACGGTGAGCAGTTCTTC
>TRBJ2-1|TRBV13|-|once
CASSLERVYNEQFF
TGTGCCAGCAGCTTAGAGAGGGTCTACAATGAGCAGTTCTTC
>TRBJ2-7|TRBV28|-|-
CASSFRLQLSEQYF
TGTGCCAGCAGTTTCCGCCTGCAATTGAGCGAGCAGTACTTC
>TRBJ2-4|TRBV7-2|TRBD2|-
CASSLSRTSGLPQYF
TGTGCCAGCAGCTTATCCCGGACTAGCGGACTTCCTCAGTACTTC
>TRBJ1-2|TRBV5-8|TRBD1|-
CASSAGQNYGYTF
TGTGCCAGCAGCGCGGGACAGAACTATGGCTACACCTTC
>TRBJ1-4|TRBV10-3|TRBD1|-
CAISEGPGQGEKLFF
TGTGCCATCAGTGAGGGTCCGGGACAGGGCGAAAAACTGTTTTTT
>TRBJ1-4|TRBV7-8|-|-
CASSRGIRGEKLFF
TGTGCCAGCAGCCGGGGGATCCGGGGTGAAAAACTGTTTTTT
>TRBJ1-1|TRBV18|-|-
CASSPPMRVTEAFF
TGTGCCAGCTCACCACCAATGAGGGTCACTGAAGCTTTCTTT
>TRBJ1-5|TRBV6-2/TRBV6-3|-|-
CASSYRVGLKPQHF
TGTGCCAGCAGTTACAGGGTCGGGCTTAAACCCCAGCATTTT
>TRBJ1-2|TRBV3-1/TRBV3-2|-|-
CASSREAGYGYTF
TGTGCCAGCAGCCGAGAGGCCGGCTATGGCTACACCTTC
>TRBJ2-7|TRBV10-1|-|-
CASSEYRDTYEQYF
TGCGCCAGCAGTGAGTACCGGGACACCTACGAGCAGTACTTC
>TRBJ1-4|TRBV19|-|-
CASSIREGRSTNEKLFF
TGTGCCAGTAGTATAAGGGAGGGCAGGTCAACTAATGAAAAACTGTTTTTT
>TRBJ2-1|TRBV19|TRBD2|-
CASRTSDEQFF
TGTGCCAGTAGAACTAGCGATGAGCAGTTCTTC
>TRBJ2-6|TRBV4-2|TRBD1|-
CASSHGTAGANVLTF
TGTGCCAGCAGCCACGGGACAGCTGGGGCCAACGTCCTGACTTTC
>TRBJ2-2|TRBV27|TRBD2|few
CASRPGTSGGAGTGELFF
TGTGCCAGCAGGCCCGGGACTAGCGGGGGGGCGGGTACCGGGGAGCTGTTTTTT
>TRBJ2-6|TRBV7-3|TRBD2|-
CASSRAGAGANVLTF
TGTGCCAGCAGCCGGGCGGGGGCTGGGGCCAACGTCCTGACTTTC
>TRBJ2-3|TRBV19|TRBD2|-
CASSPTSGADTQYF
TGTGCCAGTAGCCCTACTAGCGGTGCAGATACGCAGTATTTT
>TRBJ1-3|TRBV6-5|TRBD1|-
CASTGAGGNTIYF
TGTGCCAGCACAGGGGCAGGGGGGAACACCATATATTTT
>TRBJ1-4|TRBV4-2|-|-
CASSQGSQGSEKLFF
TGTGCCAGCAGCCAAGGAAGTCAGGGAAGTGAAAAACTGTTTTTT
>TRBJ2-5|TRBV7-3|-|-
CASSMGHGGGGTQYF
TGTGCCAGCAGCATGGGACACGGAGGAGGCGGGACCCAGTACTTC
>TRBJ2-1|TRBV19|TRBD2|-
CASSIGPSGERNEQFF
TGTGCCAGTAGTATCGGGCCTAGCGGGGAGAGGAATGAGCAGTTCTTC
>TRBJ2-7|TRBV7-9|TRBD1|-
CASTSPGTGYYEQYF
TGTGCCAGCACCTCCCCCGGGACAGGGTACTACGAGCAGTACTTC
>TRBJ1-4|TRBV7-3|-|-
CASSPGPREKLFF
TGTGCCAGCAGCCCCGGGCCAAGAGAAAAACTGTTTTTT
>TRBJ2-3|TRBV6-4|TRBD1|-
CASSHAAGQGGTDTQYF
TGTGCCAGCAGTCATGCCGCGGGACAGGGTGGAACAGATACGCAGTATTTT
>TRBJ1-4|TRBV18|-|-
CASSLATGVNEKLFF
TGTGCCAGCTCACTGGCGACAGGAGTTAATGAAAAACTGTTTTTT
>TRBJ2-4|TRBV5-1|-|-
CASSPGTANIQYF
TGCGCCAGCAGCCCCGGGACTGCAAACATTCAGTACTTC
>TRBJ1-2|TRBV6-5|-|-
CASSRGARYGYTF
TGTGCCAGCAGCCGGGGGGCACGCTATGGCTACACCTTC
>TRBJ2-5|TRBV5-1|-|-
CASSFTGGPQAQYF
TGCGCCAGCAGCTTTACCGGGGGCCCCCAGGCCCAGTACTTC
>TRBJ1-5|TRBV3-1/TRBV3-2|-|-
CASSPGNQPQHF
TGTGCCAGCAGCCCAGGGAATCAGCCCCAGCATTTT
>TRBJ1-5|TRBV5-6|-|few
CASSPGYGGNQPQHF
TGTGCCAGCAGCCCTGGGTACGGGGGCAATCAGCCCCAGCATTTT
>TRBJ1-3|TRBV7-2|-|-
CASSPPAGGTGNTIYF
TGTGCCAGCAGCCCCCCGGCAGGTGGGACGGGAAACACCATATATTTT
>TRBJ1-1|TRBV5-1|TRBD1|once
CASIPRPGTERNTEAFF
TGCGCCAGCATCCCCCGGCCCGGGACAGAGAGGAACACTGAAGCTTTCTTT
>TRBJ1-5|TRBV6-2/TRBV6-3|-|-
CASSYGPSNQPQHF
TGTGCCAGCAGTTACGGTCCTAGCAATCAGCCCCAGCATTTT
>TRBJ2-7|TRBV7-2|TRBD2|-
CASSLEAGGPYEQYF
TGTGCCAGCAGCTTAGAGGCGGGGGGGCCCTACGAGCAGTACTTC
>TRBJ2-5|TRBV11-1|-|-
CASSLTVRRETQYF
TGTGCCAGCAGCTTAACGGTCCGGCGAGAGACCCAGTACTTC
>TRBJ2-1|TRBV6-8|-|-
CASSYAGNEQFF
TGTGCCAGCAGTTACGCGGGTAATGAGCAGTTCTTC
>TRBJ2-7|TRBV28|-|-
CASSSRYEQYF
TGTGCCAGCAGTTCGCGCTACGAGCAGTACTTC
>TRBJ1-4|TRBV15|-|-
CATSRDRLGVNEKLFF
TGTGCCACCAGCAGGGACCGTCTTGGGGTGAACGAAAAACTGTTTTTT
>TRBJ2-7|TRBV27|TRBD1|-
CASRAGGSYEQYF
TGTGCCAGCAGGGCAGGGGGCTCCTACGAGCAGTACTTC
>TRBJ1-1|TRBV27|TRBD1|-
CASSLAGGMRTEAFF
TGTGCCAGCAGTTTGGCAGGGGGCATGCGAACTGAAGCTTTCTTT
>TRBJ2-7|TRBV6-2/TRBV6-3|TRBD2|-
CASSRRLAGGEQYF
TGTGCCAGCAGTCGACGACTAGCGGGGGGCGAGCAGTACTTC
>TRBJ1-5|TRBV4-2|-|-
CASSQAAGSAGQPQHF
TGTGCCAGCAGCCAAGCCGCCGGGAGCGCGGGTCAGCCCCAGCATTTT
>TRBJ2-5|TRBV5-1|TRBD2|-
CASSQLAGGQTQYF
TGCGCCAGCAGCCAATTAGCGGGGGGGCAGACCCAGTACTTC
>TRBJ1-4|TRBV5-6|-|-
CASSRGTNEKLFF
TGTGCCAGCAGCCGAGGGACAAATGAAAAACTGTTTTTT
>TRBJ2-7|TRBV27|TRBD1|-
CASRGIDRGLSEQYF
TGTGCCAGCAGGGGAATAGACAGGGGGCTAAGCGAGCAGTACTTC
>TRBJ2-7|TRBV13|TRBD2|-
CASSRGLAGTYEQYF
TGTGCCAGCAGCCGCGGACTAGCGGGGACCTACGAGCAGTACTTC
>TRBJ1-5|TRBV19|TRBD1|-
CASRDRGSQPQHF
TGTGCCAGTAGAGACAGGGGGAGTCAGCCCCAGCATTTT
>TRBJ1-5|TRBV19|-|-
CASKTGWGMEQPQHF
TGTGCCAGTAAGACGGGGTGGGGAATGGAGCAGCCCCAGCATTTT
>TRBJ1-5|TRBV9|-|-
CASSAGATNQPQHF
TGTGCCAGCAGCGCAGGGGCTACGAATCAGCCCCAGCATTTT
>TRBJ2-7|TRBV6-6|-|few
CASSPHSYEQYF
TGTGCCAGCAGTCCGCACAGCTACGAGCAGTACTTC
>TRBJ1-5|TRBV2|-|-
CASSDNQPQHF
TGTGCCAGCAGTGACAATCAGCCCCAGCATTTT
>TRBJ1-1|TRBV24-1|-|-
CATSDQGGTEAFF
TGTGCCACCAGTGATCAGGGTGGAACTGAAGCTTTCTTT
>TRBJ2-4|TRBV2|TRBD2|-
CASRWTSGGAGKNIQYF
TGTGCCAGCCGTTGGACTAGCGGGGGGGCTGGCAAAAACATTCAGTACTTC
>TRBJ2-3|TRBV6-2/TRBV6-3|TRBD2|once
CASSPGTSGTLSRDTQYF
TGTGCCAGCAGTCCCGGGACTAGCGGGACCCTTAGCAGGGATACGCAGTATTTT
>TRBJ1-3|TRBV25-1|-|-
CASSEAAFSGNTIYF
TGTGCCAGCAGTGAGGCAGCATTCTCTGGAAACACCATATATTTT
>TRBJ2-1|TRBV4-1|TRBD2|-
CASSQEGTGGYNEQFF
TGCGCCAGCAGCCAAGAAGGTACGGGGGGGTACAATGAGCAGTTCTTC
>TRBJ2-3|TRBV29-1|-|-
CSVVTGGTDTQYF
TGCAGCGTTGTGACGGGGGGCACAGATACGCAGTATTTT